This TCR beta chain was identified during a study of vaccination and CD4 T cells after COVID-19. Study overall: Blood was drawn a median roughly 79 days post second dose, range 14 to 241.

CDR3 length: 15 residues. The germline CDR1 and CDR2 sequences are DFQATT and SNEGSKA (reference sequence). The germline V and J ends were trimmed by 5 bases and 1 base, with 15 bases remaining between them. Researchers used the Oncomine TCR Beta short-read assay to sequence DNA from cultured CD4+ T cells. TCRdb redid the calling of the PCR reads with MiXCR, one entry per CDR3 protein. The repertoire includes around 15,000 distinct CDR3 sequences, about two fifths of them detected once, and less than 9.5% sits in the top ten. Treatment specified: roughly 11-day PBMC culture with coronavirus spike peptide pools or control peptides (ViraFEST assay). A note on this clonotype: Its antigen is unknown.

The TCR was taken from a human donor who had recovered from COVID-19. This material consisted of CD4+ T cells from blood, cultured in vitro, taken after SARS-CoV-2 vaccination. This sequence joins TRBV20-1 and TRBJ2-1; D unclear. The CDR3 region is CSADVGPTSYNEQFF. The CDR3 DNA follows: TGCAGTGCTGATGTAGGACCCACGTCCTACAATGAGCAGTTCTTC.